The source of this T cell receptor (beta chain) is a study of blood T cell repertoires in COVID-19 (TCRdb year 2020). Regarding the research as a whole: Samples covering the acute and convalescent phases of COVID-19 were provided by collaborators in the United States, Italy and Spain. HLA class I and class II types, where available, came from metadata supplied by the sample provider rather than from assay-based typing. The material from the prospective study consisted of cDNA or gDNA derived from T cells, B-cell-depleted T cells, or PBMCs. A freely available public database, intended as a resource for researchers studying the immune response to SARS-CoV-2, is where the repertoires were released. Samples were obtained from the ongoing ImmuneRACE study (first 160 participants) and from over 1,000 subjects provided by 6 global collaborators. Deeply sampled blood TCRbeta repertoires from subjects exposed to, actively infected with, or recovered from COVID-19 were included in the dataset. Nearly every sample came with metadata listing a de-identified subject ID, COVID-19 status, age in years and sex. Overall results and qualifications from the work: Clinical and demographic metadata were provided uncurated, with the amount varying by source and participant.

Participants in the prospective study were aged about 18 to 95 years, lived in more than 20 United States geographic areas, and enrolled through a virtual design. To assign participants to cohorts, the prospective study relied on clinical history that participants themselves reported in a screening survey and a study questionnaire. ImmuneRACE Cohort 3 recovered participants were defined by two consecutive negative NP/OP PCR tests, healthcare professional clearance, or symptom resolution. In the prospective study, mobile phlebotomists collected whole blood, serum and a nasopharyngeal or oropharyngeal swab from each participant. Over an approximately 2-month period, participants in the prospective study had the option of providing additional blood draws and questionnaires. Before DNA extraction, blood samples from the prospective study were shipped at room temperature or frozen. In this sample, this clone turned up a few times. Its antigen is unknown. Base qualities are not provided; no much larger clone lies one nucleotide away.

TCRbeta CDR3 regions were amplified from genomic DNA using the immunoSEQ Assay, a bias-controlled multiplex PCR. The study's processing was this. The number of nucleated cells in each sample was estimated from the amplification of reference gene primers within the assay. Sequence reads were collapsed and filtered to measure the absolute abundance of every unique TCRbeta CDR3 rearrangement. For each sample, productive Simpson clonality was calculated by taking the square root of Simpson's diversity index across productive rearrangements. Entries here come from immuneACCESS through TCRdb and include only in-frame sequences with V and J called. Some clones fail to appear in such tables; in the studies checked, an unresolved V gene covers under half of the shortfall, and the cause of the remainder is unknown. V, J and clone size were drawn from that table, and D and trimming were deduced from the DNA. The sample contains about 250,000 clones, around 90% of them found a single time. Of the sample, approximately 1.6% is held by the ten largest clones.

The CDR3 goes from the cysteine to the phenylalanine over 15 residues. The CDR3 DNA has 45 bases and is translated from base 1. The sequence is built from TRBV21-1 and TRBJ2-7; the D call of TRBD1 is as the table states it, not checked on the DNA. TRBV21-1 is a documented pseudogene. The source material was PBMCs or T cells enriched from blood (not recorded which). The source is a woman aged 45-59 years who had recovered from COVID-19. Here is the DNA: TGTGCCAGCAGCAAATTTCGTCAGGGGTCCGACGAGCAGTACTTC. Translated, it reads CASSKFRQGSDEQYF.